This entry features one TCR beta chain sequence. Antigen specificity is unknown. The sample is drawn from a study of post-analysis software for immune sequencing data. The V end lost 5 bases, the J end lost 1 base, and 11 bases lay between the germline ends. Germline V CDR1 and CDR2: SGHTA, FQGNSA. The CDR3 consists of 15 residues. Unique molecular identifiers were built into the TCR beta cDNA libraries. TCRdb reprocessed the PCR reads via MiXCR and lists one record per CDR3 protein. This sample carries hundreds of thousands of distinct CDR3 sequences, around 27% of them seen once, and the ten largest clones take roughly 0.53%. Study-wide results and limits: With TRBV5-6, TRBV5-1 and TRBV20-1 included, about five TRBV segments were more frequent in patients than in controls.

The V call is TRBV7-2, the J call TRBJ2-2; no reliable D call. The sample consisted of blood. The TCR originated in a girl aged 5-17 years with multiple sclerosis. DNA for the CDR3: TGTGCCAGCAGCGCCCCTACCAGGAACACCGGGGAGCTGTTTTTT. Protein: CASSAPTRNTGELFF.